This T cell receptor (beta chain) was identified in a study of blood T cell repertoires in COVID-19. Overall study context: Specimens from acute and convalescent COVID-19 originated in the United States, Italy and Spain. PBMCs, B-cell-depleted T cells, or T cells provided the cDNA or gDNA that made up the material.

V shed 0 bases and J 8 bases; nucleotides not matched to a gene: 10. The CDR3 is 15 residues long. Germline lookup yields CDR1 SGDLS and CDR2 YYNGEE. In the original processing: Amplification of reference gene primers was used by the study to estimate nucleated cell counts. Produced via immunoSEQ multiplex PCR; TCRdb's table is partial and in-frame only. Clone size and V and J calls were adopted from that table, with D and trimming inferred from the DNA. Among around 250,000 clones listed, roughly 88% were seen once. This TCR derives from a woman aged 25-40 years with active or convalescent COVID-19. Sequenced input: peripheral blood. V gene TRBV9 combines with J gene TRBJ1-2; 7 nucleotides agree with TRBD1. CDR3 loop: CASSVGGTTGKGYTF. As DNA, the CDR3 is TGTGCCAGCAGCGTAGGGGGTACGACAGGGAAAGGCTACACCTTC.